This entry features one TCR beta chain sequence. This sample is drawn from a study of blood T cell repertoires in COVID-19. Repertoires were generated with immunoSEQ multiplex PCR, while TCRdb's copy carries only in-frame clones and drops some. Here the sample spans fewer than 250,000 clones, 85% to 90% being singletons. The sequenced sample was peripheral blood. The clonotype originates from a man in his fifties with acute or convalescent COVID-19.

CDR3 protein: CASRGLATDTQYF. The CDR3 region has the DNA TGTGCCAGTAGGGGACTAGCGACAGATACGCAGTATTTT. This sequence joins TRBV19 and TRBJ2-3, with TRBD2 identical over 10 bases. The CDR3 extends over 13 amino acids. Germline values: CDR1 LNHDA, CDR2 SQIVND (reference sequence). V gave up 6 bases and J gave up 3 bases; unmatched junction bases: 0. The whole variable domain, remainder taken from reference TRBV19 and TRBJ2-3, is DGGITQSPKYLFRKEGQNVTLSCEQNLNHDAMYWYRQDPGQGLRLIYYSQIVNDFQKGDIAEGYSVSREKKESFPLTVTSAQKNPTAFYLCASRGLATDTQYFGPGTRLTVL.